What follows are 18 T cell receptor beta chains derived from one specimen sequenced in a study of cytotoxic CD8 clonotypes in ibrutinib-treated CLL. Method: immunoSEQ multiplex PCR; TCRdb's copy keeps in-frame clones and lacks some. In the table there are some 130,000 clones, around 85% of which are singletons. Sequencing used PBMCs, obtained after 24 months of ibrutinib treatment. All receptors come from a human donor with chronic lymphocytic leukemia.

The chain carries TRBV7-2 and TRBJ2-1; D may be TRBD1 (5 bases). V dropped 4 bases and J dropped 0 bases, with 16 bases sitting between them. CDR1 and CDR2 (germline): SGHTA, FQGNSA. The CDR3 length is 17 residues. CDR3 region: CASSSSLHRSSYNEQFF. CDR3 coding DNA: TGTGCCAGCAGCTCGTCCCTACACAGGAGCTCCTACAATGAGCAGTTCTTC.

This clone was seen once. CDR3 nucleotides: TGCGCCAGCAGCCTCGGACGAGAAACAGATACGCAGTATTTT. Translated, it gives CASSLGRETDTQYF. This chain connects TRBV5-1 to TRBJ2-3; D is ambiguous. The CDR3 loop spans 14 amino acids. With 4 bases removed from V and 3 bases from J, the gap between germline ends came to 12 bases. Germline values: CDR1 SGHRS, CDR2 YFSETQ.

V gene TRBV7-2 combines with J gene TRBJ1-6, with a possible D match to TRBD1 (6 bases). The length of the CDR3 is 14 residues. The germline V gene has CDR1 SGHTA and CDR2 FQGNSA. Trimming stripped 8 bases from V and 7 bases from J, with 15 bases between. The CDR3 protein is CASLIGGLNSPLHF. CDR3 bases: TGTGCCAGCCTTATTGGGGGCCTCAATTCACCCCTCCACTTT.

In DNA, the CDR3 is TGTGCCAGTAGTATAGGAGTTTATAGCAATCAGCCCCAGCATTTT. Its protein is CASSIGVYSNQPQHF. V usage is TRBV19 and J usage is TRBJ1-5; D remains ambiguous. The CDR3 is made up of 15 amino acids. In germline, CDR1 is LNHDA, CDR2 SQIVND (reference sequence). The V and J ends lost 1 base and 0 bases respectively, with 7 bases between them.

This clone has just one count. The gene calls are TRBV5-4 and TRBJ1-3; maybe TRBD1 (6 bases). The V end lost 0 bases, the J end lost 8 bases, and 9 bases lay between the germline ends. The CDR3 spans 13 residues. Germline assignment: CDR1 SGHNT and CDR2 YYREEE (reference sequence). CDR3 DNA: TGTGCCAGCAGCTTGGACAGGGCGGACACCATATATTTT. It yields the protein CASSLDRADTIYF.

This chain uses TRBV5-6 with TRBJ2-7, with D possibly being TRBD1 (6 bases). CDR3 size: 14 residues. The germline CDR1 and CDR2 sequences are SGHDT and YYEEEE. Trimming pared 4 bases from V and 1 base from J, leaving 12 bases between. CDR3 protein: CASSPPGASYEQYF. The CDR3 DNA reads as TGTGCCAGCAGCCCCCCAGGGGCGTCCTACGAGCAGTACTTC.

The J gene is TRBJ2-1, the V gene TRBV7-2; D remains ambiguous. This CDR3 contains 14 residues. Germline loops: CDR1 SGHTA, CDR2 FQGNSA. Trimming pared 1 base from V and 4 bases from J, leaving 8 bases between. The CDR3 spells CASSLGRDYNEQFF. The CDR3 coding sequence is TGTGCCAGCAGCTTAGGACGAGATTACAATGAGCAGTTCTTC.

This clone was observed a few times. The chain employs TRBV30 and TRBJ1-6; possible D gene TRBD1, 5 bases. The V end was cut by 8 bases, the J end by 0 bases, with 14 bases between. Germline lookup yields CDR1 GTSNPN and CDR2 SVGIG (reference sequence). This CDR3 contains 15 residues. The CDR3 nucleotides are TGTGCCCTAGGGGCAGGGAGCTCCTATAATTCACCCCTCCACTTT. It translates to CALGAGSSYNSPLHF.

J is TRBJ2-5 and V is TRBV29-1; D is undetermined. Trimming removed 6 bases at V and 7 bases at J, with 9 bases between. Germline CDR1 SQVTM, CDR2 ANQGSEA. The CDR3 has 10 residues. This chain's CDR3 is CSVTNPTQYF. The CDR3 nucleotides read TGCAGCGTCACCAACCCGACCCAGTACTTC.

The CDR3 loop is CASSERGDRTLGYTF. CDR3 DNA: TGTGCCAGCAGCGAGAGGGGGGACAGGACCCTTGGCTACACCTTC. The chain links TRBV9 to TRBJ1-2, with 8 nucleotides matching TRBD1. Per germline, CDR1 SGDLS and CDR2 YYNGEE. The CDR3 contains 15 residues. The V segment lost 3 bases and the J segment 7 bases; nucleotides outside the gene matches: 11.

The chain recombines TRBV28 with TRBJ2-3; 9 bases are a match to TRBD1. This CDR3 is built from 13 residues. The V gene's germline CDR1 is MDHEN and CDR2 SYDVKM. V shed 9 bases and J 8 bases; nucleotides not matched to a gene: 9. The CDR3 DNA sequence: TGTGCCAGTTCCGGGACAGGGTTAGTTACGCAGTATTTT. Amino acid sequence: CASSGTGLVTQYF.

The chain carries TRBV7-2 and TRBJ2-5; 8 nucleotides line up with TRBD1. Germline CDR1 reads SGHTA; CDR2 reads FQGNSA. V lost 6 bases and J lost 7; bases outside the gene matches: 10. The CDR3 runs to 14 residues. As DNA, the CDR3 is TGTGCCAGCAGGGGAGGACAGGGCTTTGGGACCCAGTACTTC. Its translation: CASRGGQGFGTQYF.

The chain joins TRBV19 to TRBJ2-2; D is possibly TRBD2 (5 bases). This CDR3 is 17 amino acids long. Trimming stripped 9 bases from V and 0 bases from J, with 20 bases between. Germline assignment: CDR1 LNHDA and CDR2 SQIVND (reference sequence). CDR3 sequence reads: CASTRQRRLSNTGELFF. The CDR3 nucleotides read TGTGCCAGCACTAGACAAAGGAGACTTTCGAACACCGGGGAGCTGTTTTTT.

The J gene is TRBJ2-1, the V gene TRBV29-1, with D unresolved. CDR1 and CDR2 (germline): SQVTM, ANQGSEA. The CDR3 has 11 residues. Deletions cut 7 bases from V and 6 bases from J, with 10 bases between. The CDR3 loop reads CSAAGFNEQFF. CDR3 DNA: TGCAGCGCCGCTGGGTTCAATGAGCAGTTCTTC.

The CDR3 DNA reads as TGTGCCAGCAGAGGACTAGCGGGTTACAATGAGCAGTTCTTC. It translates to CASRGLAGYNEQFF. V is TRBV28 and J is TRBJ2-1; 11 bases agree with TRBD2. Germline V gene sequence: CDR1 MDHEN, CDR2 SYDVKM. With 6 bases clipped from V and 4 bases from J, the junction kept 2 bases outside the gene matches. This CDR3 has 14 residues.

Of note for this clone: Other DNA sequences in this sample translate to the same CDR3. The V gene is TRBV5-6, the J gene TRBJ1-1, with D tentatively TRBD1 (6 bases). The CDR3 has 14 amino acids. CDR1 is SGHDT, CDR2 YYEEEE, per germline. V lost 0 bases to trimming and J lost 0 bases, with 6 bases between them. The CDR3: CASSLGQVNTEAFF. The CDR3 coding sequence is TGTGCCAGCAGCTTGGGACAGGTGAACACTGAAGCTTTCTTT.

The chain uses TRBV9 and TRBJ2-7; D is possibly TRBD1 or TRBD2 (5 bases each). CDR1 and CDR2 (germline): SGDLS, YYNGEE. The ends were cut back, 0 bases at V and 2 bases at J, with 12 bases in the middle. This CDR3 comprises 15 residues. The CDR3 spells CASSVGVGATYEQYF. The CDR3 nucleotides read TGTGCCAGCAGCGTAGGGGTCGGGGCGACCTACGAGCAGTACTTC. Complete variable domain (other parts from reference TRBV9 and TRBJ2-7): DSGVTQTPKHLITATGQRVTLRCSPRSGDLSVYWYQQSLDQGLQFLIQYYNGEERAKGNILERFSAQQFPDLHSELNLSSLELGDSALYFCASSVGVGATYEQYFGPGTRLTVT.

This clone showed up just once. The chain is built from TRBV28 and TRBJ2-3; TRBD2 is a possible D gene (6 bases). The V end lost 6 bases, the J end lost 0 bases, and 28 bases lay between the germline ends. CDR1 is MDHEN, CDR2 SYDVKM, per germline. The CDR3 is 20 amino acids. CDR3 nucleotides: TGTGCCAGCAGGATAGAGAGTAGGTTAGCGGTACAAGCTAGCACAGATACGCAGTATTTT. Residues: CASRIESRLAVQASTDTQYF.